The present T cell receptor (beta chain) was sequenced within a study of spatial heterogeneity in lung cancer. Time point: blood at routine non-recurrence follow-up after resection. CDR1 SGHTA and CDR2 FQGNSA come from the germline V gene. V lost 5 bases to trimming and J lost 0 bases, with 25 bases between them. This CDR3 spans 19 amino acids. Relative to its sample, this clonotype is medium-sized. TCRdb passed the 5' RACE reads through MiXCR, listing each CDR3 protein once. The table records some 16,000 distinct CDR3 sequences, about a fifth of them present only once. Specimen: PBMCs, collected at follow-up. V and J are TRBV7-2 and TRBJ1-2; weak D call: TRBD1 (6 bases). This TCR was recovered from a male donor with early-stage non-small cell lung cancer. The CDR3 loop reads CASSTRTRGPLYPNYGYTF. DNA of the CDR3: TGTGCCAGCAGCACCCGCACCAGGGGTCCACTCTACCCTAACTATGGCTACACCTTC.